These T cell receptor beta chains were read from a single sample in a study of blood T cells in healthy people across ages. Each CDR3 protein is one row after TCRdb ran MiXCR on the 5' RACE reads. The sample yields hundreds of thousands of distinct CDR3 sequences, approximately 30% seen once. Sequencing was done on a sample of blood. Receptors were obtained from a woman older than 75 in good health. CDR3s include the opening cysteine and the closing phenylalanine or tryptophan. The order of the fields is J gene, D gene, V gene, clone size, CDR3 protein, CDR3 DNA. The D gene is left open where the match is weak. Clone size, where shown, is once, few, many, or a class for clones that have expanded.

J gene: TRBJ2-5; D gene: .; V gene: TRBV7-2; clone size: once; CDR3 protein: CASSLSWIQETQYF; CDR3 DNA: TGTGCCAGCAGCTTGTCTTGGATCCAAGAGACCCAGTACTTC
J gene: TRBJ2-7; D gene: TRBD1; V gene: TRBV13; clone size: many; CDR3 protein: CASSADRGHEQYF; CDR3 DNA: TGTGCCAGCAGCGCCGACAGGGGCCACGAGCAGTACTTC
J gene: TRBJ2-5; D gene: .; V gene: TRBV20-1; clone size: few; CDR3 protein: CSACSTTGTFYERYF; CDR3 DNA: TGCAGTGCATGTTCCACCACAGGCACCTTCTACGAGCGGTACTTC
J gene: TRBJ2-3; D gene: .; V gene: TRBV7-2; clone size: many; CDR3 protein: CASSPAGADTQYF; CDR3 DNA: TGTGCCAGCAGCCCCGCAGGGGCAGATACGCAGTATTTT
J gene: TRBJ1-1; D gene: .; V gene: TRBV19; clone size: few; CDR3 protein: CASSIGRADEAFF; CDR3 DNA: TGTGCCAGTAGTATAGGAAGGGCAGATGAAGCTTTCTTT
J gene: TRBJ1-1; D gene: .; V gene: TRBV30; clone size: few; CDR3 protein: CAWIRGWEAFF; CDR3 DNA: TGTGCCTGGATCAGGGGTTGGGAGGCTTTCTTT
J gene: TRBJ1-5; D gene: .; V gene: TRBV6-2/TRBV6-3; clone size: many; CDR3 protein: CASSYKILAKPHAQHF; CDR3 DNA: TGTGCCAGCAGTTACAAAATTTTAGCGAAACCCCATGCCCAGCATTTT
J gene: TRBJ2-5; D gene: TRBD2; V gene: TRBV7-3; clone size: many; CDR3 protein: CASSPGGRETQYF; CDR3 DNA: TGTGCCAGCAGCCCGGGGGGGCGGGAGACCCAGTACTTC
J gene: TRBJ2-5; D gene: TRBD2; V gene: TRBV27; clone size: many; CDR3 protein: CASSLLAGGRETQYF; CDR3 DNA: TGTGCCAGCAGTCTACTAGCGGGGGGGCGAGAGACCCAGTACTTC
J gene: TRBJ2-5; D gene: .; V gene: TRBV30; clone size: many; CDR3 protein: CAWSVPRLETQYF; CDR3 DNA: TGTGCCTGGAGTGTACCTAGGCTGGAGACCCAGTACTTC
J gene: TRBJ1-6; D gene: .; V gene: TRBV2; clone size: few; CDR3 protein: CASSDRFQLYPFHSPLHF; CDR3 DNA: TGTGCCAGCAGTGACAGATTCCAACTTTACCCTTTTCATTCACCCCTCCACTTT
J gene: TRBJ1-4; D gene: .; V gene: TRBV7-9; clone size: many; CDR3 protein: CASSRQSGANEKLFF; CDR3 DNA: TGTGCCAGCAGCCGACAGTCGGGGGCTAATGAAAAACTGTTTTTT
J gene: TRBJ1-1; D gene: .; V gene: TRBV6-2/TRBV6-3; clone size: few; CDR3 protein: CASSYLTAGTEAFF; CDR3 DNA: TGTGCCAGCAGTTACTTGACAGCGGGGACTGAAGCTTTCTTT
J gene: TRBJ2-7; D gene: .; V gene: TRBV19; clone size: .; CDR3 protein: CAASAPQGTYEQYF; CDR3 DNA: TGTGCCGCAAGTGCCCCACAGGGCACCTACGAGCAGTACTTC
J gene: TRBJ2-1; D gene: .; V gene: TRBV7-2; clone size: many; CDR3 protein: CASSLARGAGRYNEQFF; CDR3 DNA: TGTGCCAGCAGCCTCGCCCGGGGGGCGGGCAGATACAATGAGCAGTTCTTC
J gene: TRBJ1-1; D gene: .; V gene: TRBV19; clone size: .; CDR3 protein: CASSIKIRGAAEAFF; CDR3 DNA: TGTGCCAGTAGTATCAAGATTCGGGGTGCGGCTGAAGCTTTCTTT
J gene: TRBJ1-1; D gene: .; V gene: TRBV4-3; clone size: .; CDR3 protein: CASSQDSGGPTEAFF; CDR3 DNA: TGCGCCAGCAGCCAAGATTCGGGGGGCCCCACTGAAGCTTTCTTT
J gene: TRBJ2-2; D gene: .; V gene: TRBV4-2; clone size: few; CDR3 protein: CASSQDLWGLDIVTGELFF; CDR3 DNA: TGTGCCAGCAGCCAAGATCTGTGGGGTTTGGATATTGTCACCGGGGAGCTGTTTTTT
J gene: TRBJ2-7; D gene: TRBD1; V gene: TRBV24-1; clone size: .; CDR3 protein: CATSASGQGSYEQYF; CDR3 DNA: TGTGCCACCAGTGCCTCCGGACAGGGATCCTACGAGCAGTACTTC
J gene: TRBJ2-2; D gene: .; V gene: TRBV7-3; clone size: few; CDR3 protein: CASSTDYTGELFF; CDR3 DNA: TGTGCCAGCAGCACCGATTACACCGGGGAGCTGTTTTTT
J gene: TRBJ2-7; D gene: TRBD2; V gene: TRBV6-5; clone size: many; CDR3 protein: CASSELAGGPYEQYF; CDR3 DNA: TGTGCCAGCAGTGAGCTAGCGGGGGGACCCTACGAGCAGTACTTC
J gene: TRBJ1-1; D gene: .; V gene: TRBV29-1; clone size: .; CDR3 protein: CSVEDYPEAFF; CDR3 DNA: TGCAGCGTTGAAGATTACCCTGAAGCTTTCTTT
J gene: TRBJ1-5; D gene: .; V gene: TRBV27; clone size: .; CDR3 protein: CASRPKGWQPQHF; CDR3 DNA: TGTGCCAGCAGACCCAAAGGGTGGCAGCCCCAGCATTTT
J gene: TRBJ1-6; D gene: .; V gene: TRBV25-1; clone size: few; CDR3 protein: CASRANSPLHF; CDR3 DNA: TGTGCCAGTAGGGCAAATTCACCCCTCCACTTT
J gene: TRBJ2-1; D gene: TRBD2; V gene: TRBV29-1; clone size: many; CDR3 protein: CSVSPSGGYNEQFF; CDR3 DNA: TGCAGCGTTTCTCCAAGCGGGGGGTACAATGAGCAGTTCTTC
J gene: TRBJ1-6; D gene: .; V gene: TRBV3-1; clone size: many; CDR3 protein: CASTLRGGASPLHF; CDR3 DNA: TGTGCCAGCACCCTCCGCGGGGGCGCGTCACCCCTCCACTTT
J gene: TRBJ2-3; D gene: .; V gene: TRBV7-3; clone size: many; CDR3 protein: CASSPTGDTQYF; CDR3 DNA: TGTGCCAGCAGTCCTACCGGAGATACGCAGTATTTT
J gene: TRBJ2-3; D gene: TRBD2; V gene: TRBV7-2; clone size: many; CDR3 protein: CASSRLAATDTQYF; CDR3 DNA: TGTGCCAGCAGCCGACTAGCGGCTACAGATACGCAGTATTTT
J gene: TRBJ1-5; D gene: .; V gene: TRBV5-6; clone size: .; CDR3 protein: CASSLTGSPTQHF; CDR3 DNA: TGTGCCAGCAGCTTGACGGGTTCTCCGACCCAGCATTTT
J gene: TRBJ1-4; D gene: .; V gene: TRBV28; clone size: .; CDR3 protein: CATYTRGNEKLFF; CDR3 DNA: TGTGCCACCTACACCCGAGGAAATGAAAAACTGTTTTTT
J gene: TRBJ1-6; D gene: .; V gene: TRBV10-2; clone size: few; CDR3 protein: CASSEYGVRESPLHF; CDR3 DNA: TGCGCCAGCAGTGAGTATGGAGTCAGGGAATCACCCCTCCACTTT
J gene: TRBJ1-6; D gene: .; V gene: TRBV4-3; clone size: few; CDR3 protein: CASSQVGGGPNSPLHF; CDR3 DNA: TGCGCCAGCAGCCAAGTAGGTGGGGGGCCTAATTCACCCCTCCACTTT
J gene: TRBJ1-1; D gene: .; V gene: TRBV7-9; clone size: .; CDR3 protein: CASSPYLGKAFF; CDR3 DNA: TGTGCCAGCAGCCCGTACTTGGGAAAAGCTTTCTTT
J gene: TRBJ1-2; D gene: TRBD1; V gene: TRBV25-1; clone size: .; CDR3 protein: CASSGYRDRVHGYTF; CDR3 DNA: TGTGCCAGCAGTGGATATCGGGACAGGGTTCATGGCTACACCTTC
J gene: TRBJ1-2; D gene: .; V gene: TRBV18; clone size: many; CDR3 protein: CASSPGEPYGYTF; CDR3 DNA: TGTGCCAGCTCACCGGGAGAACCCTATGGCTACACCTTC
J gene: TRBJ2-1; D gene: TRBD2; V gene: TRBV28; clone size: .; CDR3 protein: CASRPGGSYNEQFF; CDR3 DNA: TGTGCCAGCAGGCCCGGGGGGTCCTACAATGAGCAGTTCTTC
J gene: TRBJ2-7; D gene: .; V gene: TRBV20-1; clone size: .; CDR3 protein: CSVSRPRVPVYEQYF; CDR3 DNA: TGCAGTGTCAGTCGACCCAGGGTTCCGGTCTACGAGCAGTACTTC
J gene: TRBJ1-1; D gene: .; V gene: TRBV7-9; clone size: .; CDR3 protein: CASSSDRLGTNTEAFF; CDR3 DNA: TGTGCCAGCAGCTCAGACAGGCTTGGGACGAACACTGAAGCTTTCTTT
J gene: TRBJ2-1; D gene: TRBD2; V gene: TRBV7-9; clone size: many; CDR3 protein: CASTTSGAYNEQFF; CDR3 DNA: TGTGCCAGCACGACTAGCGGTGCTTACAATGAGCAGTTCTTC